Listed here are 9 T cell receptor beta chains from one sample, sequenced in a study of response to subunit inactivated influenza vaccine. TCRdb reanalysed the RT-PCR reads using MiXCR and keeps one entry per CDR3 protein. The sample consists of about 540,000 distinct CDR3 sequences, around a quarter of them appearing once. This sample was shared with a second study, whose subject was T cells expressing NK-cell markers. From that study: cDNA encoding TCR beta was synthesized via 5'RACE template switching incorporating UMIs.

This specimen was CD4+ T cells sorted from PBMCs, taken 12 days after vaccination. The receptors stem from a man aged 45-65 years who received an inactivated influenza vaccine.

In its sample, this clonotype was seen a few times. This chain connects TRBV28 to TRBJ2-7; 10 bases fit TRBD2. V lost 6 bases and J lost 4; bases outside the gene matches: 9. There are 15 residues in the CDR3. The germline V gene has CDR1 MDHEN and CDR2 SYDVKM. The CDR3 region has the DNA TGTGCCAGCAGGCCACCTAGCGGGAGTAGGTACGAGCAGTACTTC. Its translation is CASRPPSGSRYEQYF.

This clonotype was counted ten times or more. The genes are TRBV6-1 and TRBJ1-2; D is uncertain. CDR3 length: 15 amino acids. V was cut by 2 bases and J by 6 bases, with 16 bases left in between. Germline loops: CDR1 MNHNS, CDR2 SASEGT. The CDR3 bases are TGTGCCAGCAGTGAAACCAGCGTAGGGTTTAATGGCTACACCTTC. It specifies CASSETSVGFNGYTF.

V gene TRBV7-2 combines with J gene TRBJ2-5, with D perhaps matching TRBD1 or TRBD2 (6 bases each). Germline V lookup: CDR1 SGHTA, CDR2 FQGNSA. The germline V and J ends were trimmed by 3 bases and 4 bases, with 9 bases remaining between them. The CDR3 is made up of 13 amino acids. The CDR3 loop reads CASSFKGGETQYF. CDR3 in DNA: TGTGCCAGCAGCTTTAAGGGGGGAGAGACCCAGTACTTC.

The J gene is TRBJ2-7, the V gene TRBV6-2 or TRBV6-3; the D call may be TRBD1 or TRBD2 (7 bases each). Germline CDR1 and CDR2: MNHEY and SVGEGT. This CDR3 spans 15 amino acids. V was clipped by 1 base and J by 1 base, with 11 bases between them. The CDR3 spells CASSYFQGGSYEQYF. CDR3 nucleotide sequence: TGTGCCAGCAGTTACTTCCAGGGGGGGTCCTACGAGCAGTACTTC.

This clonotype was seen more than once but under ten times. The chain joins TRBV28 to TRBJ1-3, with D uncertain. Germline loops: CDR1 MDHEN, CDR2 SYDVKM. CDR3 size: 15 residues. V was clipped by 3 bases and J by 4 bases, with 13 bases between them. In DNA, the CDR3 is TGTGCCAGCAGTTTGAGAGCGAGTAAGGGAAACACCATATATTTT. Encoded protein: CASSLRASKGNTIYF.

The CDR3 loop is CASSLGQGRNEQYF. In DNA form, the CDR3 reads TGTGCCAGCAGTTTGGGGCAGGGTAGGAACGAGCAGTACTTC. J is TRBJ2-7 and V is TRBV12-3 or TRBV12-4, with D possibly matching TRBD1 (5 bases). V was shortened by 3 bases and J by 5 bases, with 14 bases between the two germline ends. This CDR3 spans 14 amino acids.

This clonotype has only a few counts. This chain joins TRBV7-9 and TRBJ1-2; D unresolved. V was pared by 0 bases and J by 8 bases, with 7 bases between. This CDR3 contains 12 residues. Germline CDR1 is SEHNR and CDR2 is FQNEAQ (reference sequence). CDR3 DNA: TGTGCCAGCAGCTTAGCCAGCCGGGGCTACACCTTC. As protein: CASSLASRGYTF.

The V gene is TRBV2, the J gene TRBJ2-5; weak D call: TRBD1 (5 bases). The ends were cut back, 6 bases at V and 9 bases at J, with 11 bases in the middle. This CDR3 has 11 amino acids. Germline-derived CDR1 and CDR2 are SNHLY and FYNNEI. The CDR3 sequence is CASSGIGAQYF. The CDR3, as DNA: TGTGCCAGCAGCGGTATAGGGGCCCAGTACTTC.

Written as DNA, the CDR3 is TGTGCCAGCAGCTTAGGACACACGCAAGAGACCCAGTACTTC. It codes for CASSLGHTQETQYF. The rearrangement links TRBV7-2 to TRBJ2-5; no reliable D call. Germline CDR1 and CDR2: SGHTA and FQGNSA. CDR3 size: 14 residues. Trimming shortened V by 1 base and J by 2 bases, and 8 bases separated the two germline ends.